The 10 T cell receptor beta chains below were found in one sample sequenced in a study of regulatory T cells in long-lasting Graves disease. Time point indicated: newly diagnosed GD, antithyroid drugs for less than 3 months. Construction of the TCR library relied on RNA isolated from PBMCs. Through Arm-PCR of CDR3 regions and iRepertoire HTBI primers, TCR beta libraries were built. MiXCR, run by TCRdb on the multiplex PCR reads, gives a single entry per CDR3 protein. The sample holds 200,000 to 250,000 distinct CDR3 sequences, around 19% seen once. These data also formed part of another study, on T cells in Graves' hyperthyroidism and ophthalmopathy.

Sample: peripheral blood mononuclear cells (PBMCs), taken at new diagnosis, from a patient treated with antithyroid drugs. Receptor source: a woman aged 25 to 39 with Graves disease.

Ten or more counts support this clonotype. The chain couples TRBV9 to TRBJ1-2; D gene uncertain. From germline, CDR1 is SGDLS and CDR2 YYNGEE. The CDR3 loop spans 13 amino acids. V gave up 0 bases and J gave up 4 bases, with 7 bases separating them. The CDR3 protein is CASSVGMGYGYTF. The CDR3 DNA reads TGTGCCAGCAGCGTAGGCATGGGCTATGGCTACACCTTC.

This clonotype occurred many times. V is TRBV11-1 and J is TRBJ1-2, with D possibly being TRBD1 (6 bases). Germline-derived CDR1 and CDR2 are SGHAT and FQDESV (reference sequence). The CDR3 is 16 residues long. V was shortened by 5 bases and J by 3 bases, with 19 bases between the two germline ends. The DNA for the CDR3 is TGTGCCAGCAGCCTAGGTTCCGGAAAGGGGGACTATGGCTACACCTTC. Its protein is CASSLGSGKGDYGYTF.

This clonotype turned up a few times. V usage is TRBV5-5 and J usage is TRBJ2-2; unclear D gene. This CDR3 has 13 residues. The V gene's germline CDR1 is SGHKS and CDR2 YYEKEE (reference sequence). Trimming pared 2 bases from V and 4 bases from J, leaving 6 bases between. Written as DNA, the CDR3 is TGTGCCAGCAGCTTTACATTCACCGGGGAGCTGTTTTTT. As protein: CASSFTFTGELFF.

This clonotype appeared many times. The chain combines TRBV28 with TRBJ1-3, with D possibly matching TRBD1 (6 bases). Trimming removed 4 bases from V and 4 bases from J, with 20 bases in between. The CDR3 has 17 residues. Germline V gene lookup returns CDR1 MDHEN and CDR2 SYDVKM. In DNA form, the CDR3 reads TGTGCCAGCAGTTCCACGCCCGACAGGATACCCGGAAACACCATATATTTT. Its translation is CASSSTPDRIPGNTIYF.

The chain carries TRBV27 and TRBJ2-1; 10 nucleotides line up with TRBD1. In germline, CDR1 is MNHEY, CDR2 SMNVEV (reference sequence). The CDR3 is made up of 17 amino acids. V gave up 5 bases and J gave up 0 bases; unmatched junction bases: 7. CDR3 nucleotide sequence: TGTGCCAGCAGTCGGGGACAGGGGCGAATCTCCTACAATGAGCAGTTCTTC. It specifies CASSRGQGRISYNEQFF.

This chain links TRBV12-3 or TRBV12-4 with TRBJ2-7, with TRBD2 identical over 11 bases. Trimming cost V 8 bases and J 1 base; bases outside gene matches: 4. The CDR3 spans 14 residues. The CDR3 DNA is TGTGCCAGCGCCGGGACTAGCGGATCCTACGAGCAGTACTTC. Its protein is CASAGTSGSYEQYF.

The rearrangement links TRBV25-1 to TRBJ2-3; no firm D call. Germline assignment: CDR1 MGHDK and CDR2 SYGVNS. V was clipped by 6 bases and J by 2 bases, with 6 bases between them. The CDR3 consists of 12 residues. The CDR3 sequence: CASRGITDTQYF. The CDR3 coding sequence is TGTGCCAGCAGGGGGATCACAGATACGCAGTATTTT.

The sample holds a few counts of this clonotype. As the CDR3 is not closed by the conserved phenylalanine or tryptophan, this likely results from a read error. The chain has TRBV20-1 and TRBJ2-1; 14 bases fit TRBD2. Germline V gene lookup returns CDR1 DFQATT and CDR2 SNEGSKA (reference sequence). The CDR3 covers 18 residues. V was pared by 1 base and J by 4 bases, with 9 bases of the junction left unmatched. CDR3 residues: CSARAGTSGGVGYNEQFS. CDR3 nucleotides: TGCAGTGCTAGAGCCGGGACTAGCGGGGGAGTTGGGTACAATGAGCAGTTCTCC.

This clonotype was seen repeatedly, ten times or more. The CDR3 loop reads CASSLGGTSGRPSQETQYF. The CDR3 DNA follows: TGTGCCAGCAGTTTAGGCGGGACTAGCGGGAGGCCCAGCCAAGAGACCCAGTACTTC. The chain is built from TRBV28 and TRBJ2-5; 15 nucleotides line up with TRBD2. The length of the CDR3 is 19 residues. After removal of 2 bases from V and 1 base from J, the junction contained 8 bases not matched to a gene. Germline-derived CDR1 and CDR2 are MDHEN and SYDVKM.

This clonotype was seen repeatedly, ten times or more. The chain links TRBV3-1 to TRBJ2-5; a possible D gene is TRBD1 (6 bases). CDR3 length: 15 residues. Germline CDR1 reads LGHDT; CDR2 reads YNNKEL (reference sequence). V shed 1 base and J shed 0 bases, with 9 bases lying between them. CDR3 bases: TGTGCCAGCAGCCAAGTGAGGGGGTACCAAGAGACCCAGTACTTC. This encodes CASSQVRGYQETQYF.